This entry is about one T cell receptor beta chain. The data originate from a study of blood T cell repertoires in COVID-19. Study summary: Material from acute and convalescent COVID-19 was sourced from the United States, Italy and Spain. PBMCs, B-cell-depleted T cells, or T cells provided the cDNA or gDNA that made up the material.

Germline-derived CDR1 and CDR2 are DFQATT and SNEGSKA (reference sequence). This CDR3 has 11 residues. Trimming removed 4 bases at V and 1 base at J, with 4 bases between. The Seattle patients joined while their infection was active and were tracked longitudinally afterward. In the original analysis: Estimation of nucleated cell counts relied on the amplification of reference gene primers. Clones were sequenced by immunoSEQ multiplex PCR, and TCRdb holds only the in-frame ones, with some missing. From that table come the V and J calls and clone size; the DNA was used to work out D and trimming. The table has a few hundred thousand clones, around 89% seen once; the top ten hold 2% to 2.5%.

The TCR comes from a woman between 55 and 75 years old with COVID-19, enrolled during active disease. The sequenced sample consisted of peripheral blood. The V call is TRBV20-1, the J call TRBJ1-1; D is uncertain. The DNA for the CDR3 is TGCAGTGCTAACAGGAACACTGAAGCTTTCTTT. Encoded protein: CSANRNTEAFF.